Presented here are 25 T cell receptor beta chains from one specimen sequenced in a study of T-cell reconstitution after alpha-beta-depleted transplantation in children. Library preparation (for TCRbeta) was performed with unique molecular identifiers. From the PCR reads, TCRdb called clonotypes with MiXCR, one entry per CDR3 protein. The data contain around 300,000 distinct CDR3 sequences, approximately 23% of them singletons. The input for sequencing was PBMCs, mostly from graft donor cells, taken 180 days after TCRalphabeta/CD19-depleted stem cell transplant. The receptors were sampled from a male patient younger than 18 who had a stem cell transplant for acute lymphoblastic leukemia, so the T cells may come from the graft donor.

The V and J genes are TRBV7-3 and TRBJ1-2; no clear D gene. The CDR3 is 14 amino acids. Looked up from germline, CDR1 is SGHTA and CDR2 is FQGTGA. Trimming removed 5 bases from V and 0 bases from J, with 10 bases in between. The CDR3 is CASSPGPPNYGYTF. For the CDR3, the DNA is TGTGCCAGCAGCCCCGGGCCGCCTAACTATGGCTACACCTTC.

This clonotype was detected ten times or more. This chain links TRBV5-1 with TRBJ2-2; 8 nucleotides match TRBD2. This CDR3 contains 16 residues. The trim removed 2 bases at V and 4 bases at J, leaving 7 bases unmatched. The V gene's germline CDR1 is SGHRS and CDR2 YFSETQ. In DNA form, the CDR3 reads TGCGCCAGCAGCTTCCTGGCGGGAGGCCCCACCGGGGAGCTGTTTTTT. Encoded protein: CASSFLAGGPTGELFF. Full variable domain (outside the CDR3, taken from reference TRBV5-1 and TRBJ2-2): KAGVTQTPRYLIKTRGQQVTLSCSPISGHRSVSWYQQTPGQGLQFLFEYFSETQRNKGNFPGRFSGRQFSNSRSEMNVSTLELGDSALYLCASSFLAGGPTGELFFGEGSRLTVL.

The chain recombines TRBV29-1 with TRBJ2-3, with D uncertain. CDR1 and CDR2 (germline): SQVTM, ANQGSEA. Deletions cut 3 bases from V and 0 bases from J, with 7 bases between. This CDR3 is built from 13 residues. CDR3: CSVDSGSTDTQYF. The CDR3 DNA reads as TGCAGCGTTGACAGTGGGAGCACAGATACGCAGTATTTT.

The chain joins TRBV4-2 to TRBJ2-2; 12 bases align to TRBD1. The length of the CDR3 is 18 residues. The V segment lost 4 bases and the J segment 7 bases; nucleotides outside the gene matches: 13. Germline CDR1 LGHNA, CDR2 YNFKEQ. In DNA form, the CDR3 reads TGTGCCAGCAGCCGATCTTCAGGGACAGGGGGCAGCTACGGGGAGCTGTTTTTT. Its translation is CASSRSSGTGGSYGELFF.

The chain recombines TRBV5-1 with TRBJ1-2, with 9 nucleotides matching TRBD1. Germline V gene lookup returns CDR1 SGHRS and CDR2 YFSETQ. V was pared by 2 bases and J by 8 bases, with 16 bases of the junction left unmatched. The CDR3 length is 17 residues. CDR3 bases: TGCGCCAGCAGCTTCTCTCCGGGACAGGGAGGACTGGGCGGCTACACCTTC. Translation: CASSFSPGQGGLGGYTF. Filled out from reference TRBV5-1 and TRBJ1-2, the complete variable domain reads KAGVTQTPRYLIKTRGQQVTLSCSPISGHRSVSWYQQTPGQGLQFLFEYFSETQRNKGNFPGRFSGRQFSNSRSEMNVSTLELGDSALYLCASSFSPGQGGLGGYTFGSGTRLTVV.

The rearrangement links TRBV19 to TRBJ1-1; possible D gene TRBD1, 5 bases. Germline values: CDR1 LNHDA, CDR2 SQIVND (reference sequence). CDR3 length equals 14 residues. The V gene lost 3 bases and the J gene lost 0 bases, with 8 bases spanning the gap. The CDR3 here is CASSIWDLNTEAFF. The CDR3 DNA reads TGTGCCAGTAGTATTTGGGACTTGAACACTGAAGCTTTCTTT.

This clonotype was counted a few times. The chain links TRBV11-2 to TRBJ2-1; maybe TRBD2 (5 bases). This CDR3 has 15 amino acids. Germline V gene lookup returns CDR1 SGHAT and CDR2 FQNNGV. The ends were cut back, 4 bases at V and 0 bases at J, with 10 bases in the middle. DNA for the CDR3: TGTGCCAGCAGCTCACAGCGGAACTCCTACAATGAGCAGTTCTTC. This codes for CASSSQRNSYNEQFF.

Ten or more counts support this clonotype. This rearrangement joins TRBV29-1 to TRBJ2-5, with D possibly matching TRBD1 (6 bases). CDR3 length: 13 residues. Between the trimmed V and J ends, which lost 3 bases and 1 base, there was a span of 9 bases. The germline gives CDR1 SQVTM, CDR2 ANQGSEA. CDR3 protein: CSVDGRGQETQYF. Here the CDR3 DNA reads TGCAGCGTTGACGGCAGGGGCCAAGAGACCCAGTACTTC. The full variable domain, completed using reference TRBV29-1 and TRBJ2-5, is SAVISQKPSRDICQRGTSLTIQCQVDSQVTMMFWYRQQPGQSLTLIATANQGSEATYESGFVIDKFPISRPNLTFSTLTVSNMSPEDSSIYLCSVDGRGQETQYFGPGTRLLVL.

This chain connects TRBV15 to TRBJ2-3; 10 bases fit TRBD1. Per the germline V gene, CDR1 is LNHNV and CDR2 is YYDKDF (reference sequence). There are 15 residues in the CDR3. Trimming at V came to 0 bases and at J to 6 bases, leaving 3 bases not matched to a gene. The CDR3 loop reads CATSRDDRGLDTQYF. CDR3 DNA: TGTGCCACCAGCAGAGATGACAGGGGGCTCGATACGCAGTATTTT.

The chain recombines TRBV20-1 with TRBJ1-6; a possible D gene is TRBD1 (5 bases). CDR3 length: 15 residues. Germline CDR1 is DFQATT and CDR2 is SNEGSKA (reference sequence). V shed 0 bases and J shed 13 bases, with 19 bases lying between them. The chain's CDR3 is CSAREAGRDFSPLHF. In nucleotides, the CDR3 is TGCAGTGCTAGAGAAGCAGGGAGGGATTTTTCCCCCCTCCACTTT.

This clonotype was recorded a few times. The V call is TRBV5-1, the J call TRBJ1-1; the D is unclear. The CDR3 is made up of 14 amino acids. Trimming removed 2 bases from V and 1 base from J, with 9 bases in between. The germline gives CDR1 SGHRS, CDR2 YFSETQ. In DNA, the CDR3 is TGCGCCAGCAGCTTCCCGGGTTGGAACACTGAAGCTTTCTTT. Its protein is CASSFPGWNTEAFF.

The chain couples TRBV6-1 to TRBJ2-2; D unresolved. Germline-derived CDR1 and CDR2 are MNHNS and SASEGT. The CDR3 is 14 residues long. V was pared by 7 bases and J by 1 base, with 10 bases between. The CDR3 DNA is TGTGCCAGCACTCGAACCTTGAACACCGGGGAGCTGTTTTTT. Encoded protein: CASTRTLNTGELFF.

This clonotype was counted many times. The chain employs TRBV5-1 and TRBJ2-5; possible D gene TRBD1, 6 bases. This CDR3 region has 19 residues. V was clipped by 1 base and J by 2 bases, with 24 bases between them. Germline CDR1 SGHRS, CDR2 YFSETQ. In nucleotides, the CDR3 is TGCGCCAGCAGCTTGTGGCCCCCTACGGCGGAGAGGGGGCAAGAGACCCAGTACTTC. Amino acid sequence: CASSLWPPTAERGQETQYF.

The chain uses TRBV18 and TRBJ2-6; D not resolved. The CDR3 totals 15 residues. V lost 2 bases, J lost 2 bases, and 7 bases lay in between. Germline V gives CDR1 KGHSH, CDR2 LQKENI. In DNA form, the CDR3 reads TGTGCCAGCTCACCAGGGGTGGCTGGGGCCAACGTCCTGACTTTC. This sequence encodes CASSPGVAGANVLTF.

This clonotype was counted only a few times. The chain joins TRBV7-3 to TRBJ1-1; possibly TRBD1 for D (5 bases). Germline V gene sequence: CDR1 SGHTA, CDR2 FQGTGA. The V and J ends lost 1 base and 3 bases respectively, with 9 bases between them. There are 14 residues in the CDR3. The CDR3, as DNA: TGTGCCAGCAGCTTAAAGGCAGGGTACACTGAAGCTTTCTTT. Its translation is CASSLKAGYTEAFF.

In its sample, this clonotype was seen a few times. The V gene is TRBV20-1, the J gene TRBJ2-1; 8 nucleotides align to TRBD2. The ends lost 3 bases at V and 2 bases at J; junction bases unmatched: 6. CDR1 and CDR2 (germline): DFQATT, SNEGSKA (reference sequence). This CDR3 has 15 amino acids. For the CDR3, the DNA is TGCAGTGCTAGGTCGAGCGGGAGCACCTACAATGAGCAGTTCTTC. The encoded protein is CSARSSGSTYNEQFF.

This clonotype was observed a few times. The CDR3 region is CASMPGGSYEQYF. CDR3 bases: TGTGCCAGCATGCCGGGGGGGTCCTACGAGCAGTACTTC. The V and J genes are TRBV12-3 or TRBV12-4 and TRBJ2-7; 8 nucleotides agree with TRBD2. The V segment lost 7 bases and the J segment 1 base; nucleotides outside the gene matches: 3. The CDR3 is made up of 13 amino acids.

This clonotype was detected a few times. The CDR3 region is CSAREVVGLLKNIQYF. DNA of the CDR3: TGCAGTGCTAGAGAAGTGGTGGGCCTGCTCAAAAACATTCAGTACTTC. This chain joins TRBV20-1 and TRBJ2-4; no definite D call. Germline assignment: CDR1 DFQATT and CDR2 SNEGSKA (reference sequence). The CDR3 extends over 16 amino acids. Trimming shortened V by 0 bases and J by 3 bases, and 15 bases separated the two germline ends.

In this sample, this clonotype turned up a few times. The rearrangement joins TRBV19 to TRBJ2-7, with D maybe TRBD1 (5 bases). The CDR3 runs 13 residues. Germline CDR1 LNHDA, CDR2 SQIVND (reference sequence). Trimming shortened V by 4 bases and J by 0 bases, and 7 bases separated the two germline ends. CDR3 region: CASSKGVSYEQYF. CDR3 nucleotide sequence: TGTGCCAGTAGTAAAGGGGTCTCCTACGAGCAGTACTTC.

This clonotype was seen a few times. One end of the junction is discordant with germline, which a read error may explain. The V gene is TRBV20-1, the J gene TRBJ2-1; D not certain. CDR3 length: 13 amino acids. Looked up from germline, CDR1 is DFQATT and CDR2 is SNEGSKA (reference sequence). The CDR3 region is CSSRPPGANEQFF. The CDR3 nucleotides read TGCAGTTCTAGACCCCCCGGCGCGAATGAGCAGTTCTTC.

The chain uses TRBV2 and TRBJ2-1; the match to TRBD2 covers 8 bases. J lost 9 bases, V lost 7 bases, and 11 bases had no gene match. The CDR3 extends over 14 amino acids. In germline, CDR1 is SNHLY, CDR2 FYNNEI. CDR3 residues: CASMLGLGGGEQFF. CDR3 DNA: TGTGCCAGCATGTTGGGACTAGGAGGGGGTGAGCAGTTCTTC.

The chain combines TRBV29-1 with TRBJ2-7; TRBD1 aligns across 7 bases. The CDR3 has 14 amino acids. Germline-derived CDR1 and CDR2 are SQVTM and ANQGSEA. Trimming cost V 1 base and J 2 bases; bases outside gene matches: 5. CDR3 in amino acids: CSVEGRDSAYEQYF. In DNA, the CDR3 is TGCAGCGTTGAAGGCCGGGACAGCGCCTACGAGCAGTACTTC.

The chain links TRBV7-3 to TRBJ2-7; a weak D match, TRBD1 (6 bases). The V end was cut by 4 bases, the J end by 4 bases, with 11 bases between. Germline V gives CDR1 SGHTA, CDR2 FQGTGA. CDR3 length: 13 residues. In DNA form, the CDR3 reads TGTGCCAGCAGCTCAACACAGGGTTACGAGCAGTACTTC. The encoded protein is CASSSTQGYEQYF. The full variable domain, rest sourced from reference TRBV7-3 and TRBJ2-7, is GAGVSQTPSNKVTEKGKYVELRCDPISGHTALYWYRQSLGQGPEFLIYFQGTGAADDSGLPNDRFFAVRPEGSVSTLKIQRTERGDSAVYLCASSSTQGYEQYFGPGTRLTVT.

In nucleotides, the CDR3 is TGTGCCAGCAGGTGGGCGAACACTGAAGCTTTCTTT. This codes for CASRWANTEAFF. J is TRBJ1-1 and V is TRBV7-9; D remains unclear. Germline V gene sequence: CDR1 SEHNR, CDR2 FQNEAQ (reference sequence). V was shortened by 6 bases and J by 1 base, with 6 bases between the two germline ends. There are 12 residues in the CDR3.

This clonotype has more than one count but fewer than ten. The V call is TRBV7-9, the J call TRBJ1-2; D unresolved. Germline values: CDR1 SEHNR, CDR2 FQNEAQ (reference sequence). This CDR3 comprises 12 residues. V lost 2 bases and J 5 bases, leaving 6 bases between the germline ends. CDR3 in amino acids: CASSLQEYGYTF. As DNA, the CDR3 is TGTGCCAGCAGCTTACAAGAATATGGCTACACCTTC. Full variable domain (rest looked up from reference TRBV7-9 and TRBJ1-2): DTGVSQNPRHKITKRGQNVTFRCDPISEHNRLYWYRQTLGQGPEFLTYFQNEAQLEKSRLLSDRFSAERPKGSFSTLEIQRTEQGDSAMYLCASSLQEYGYTFGSGTRLTVV.